Given below is one T cell receptor (beta chain) in context. As yet, its antigen is unknown. This sample was taken from a study of cytomegalovirus exposure and HLA in healthy donors. Points from the study as a whole: In an earlier analysis, about 87% or about 30%: the productive usage of most TCR beta V segments.

This cohort consisted of healthy bone marrow donors. V was pared by 1 base and J by 9 bases, with 13 bases between. The CDR3 runs 13 residues. Per the germline V gene, CDR1 is LNHNV and CDR2 is YYDKDF (reference sequence). The PCR made use of 60 Vbeta and 13 Jbeta primers. Some clones are missing from TCRdb's copy, which holds only in-frame ones; the method was immunoSEQ multiplex PCR. The table has fewer than 200,000 clones, more than 75% seen once. The sequenced sample was PBMCs. This sequence originates from a woman in her 30s in good health and CMV-seropositive. The chain has TRBV15 and TRBJ2-7; D is unresolved. Written as DNA, the CDR3 is TGTGCCACCAGCAGAGCTGGCACCCCTGGGCAGTACTTC. This sequence encodes CATSRAGTPGQYF.